Given below is one T cell receptor beta chain in context. What it binds is not known. This entry is derived from a study of T cells after posttransplantation cyclophosphamide. The table came from immunoSEQ multiplex PCR; TCRdb's copy has only in-frame clones and leaves some out. The sample has about 28,000 clones; 75% to 90% are singletons. Germline V gene data show CDR1 as MNHNY and CDR2 as SVGAGI (reference sequence). V was cut by 5 bases and J by 7 bases, with 17 bases left in between. This CDR3 has 14 residues. Study-wide points: Donor CD8+ memory clones often dominated recipient blood repertoires at later times.

Specimen: PBMCs. The clonotype originates from a man aged 45-65 years. The V call is TRBV6-6, the J call TRBJ1-2, with D maybe TRBD1 (6 bases). CDR3 amino acids: CASSIQGSLIGYTF. CDR3 DNA sequence: TGTGCCAGCAGTATCCAGGGGTCGCTTATTGGCTACACCTTC.